This is a list of T cell receptor beta chains from one sample in a study of CD8 T cells in Susac syndrome. TCRdb redid the calling of the immunoSEQ multiplex PCR reads with MiXCR, one entry per CDR3 protein. This repertoire shows 150,000 to 200,000 distinct CDR3 sequences, roughly 94% found once; its top ten account for 0.09% to 0.1%. Sequencing used CD4+ T cells from PBMCs. These TCRs come from a human donor with Susac syndrome. The CDR3 runs from the conserved cysteine through the conserved F or W.

CATKLQGTYEQYF TRBJ2-7 TRBV19
CSADSGQGRTEAFF TRBJ1-1 TRBV20-1
CASSQVAGTKETQYF TRBJ2-5 TRBV4-2
CASSPRGDSYEQYF TRBJ2-7 TRBV18
CSASNPSGDYEQYF TRBJ2-7 TRBV20-1
CASSQEGPAPVETQYF TRBJ2-5 TRBV14
CSASGGATYEQYF TRBJ2-7 TRBV20-1
CASSKARSGQLNTEAFF TRBJ1-1 TRBV21-1
CASSPAGTGGYEQYF TRBJ2-7 TRBV5-6
CASWVAGVETQYF TRBJ2-5 TRBV5-4
CARKAGTSTDTQYF TRBJ2-3 TRBV30
CASSSVLTPGTGYGYTF TRBJ1-2 TRBV5-7
CASSRRPGTSGRGNTGELFF TRBJ2-2 TRBV5-4
CCGAALNTEAFF TRBJ1-1 TRBV30
CASSLDSKAFF TRBJ1-1 TRBV5-1
CSARDNSGVDTQYF TRBJ2-3 TRBV20-1
CASSLWTGKDTQYF TRBJ2-3 TRBV7-2
CASRARGTDSPLHF TRBJ1-6 TRBV7-6
CASGKGNQPQHF TRBJ1-5 TRBV7-9
CSARDLAGGTDTQYF TRBJ2-3 TRBV20-1
CSVENPPLDRNYGYTF TRBJ1-2 TRBV29-1
CASSPRTGQGTYEQYF TRBJ2-7 TRBV21-1
CASSETRDAGETQYF TRBJ2-5 TRBV2
CASRWDGNYGYTF TRBJ1-2 TRBV6-1